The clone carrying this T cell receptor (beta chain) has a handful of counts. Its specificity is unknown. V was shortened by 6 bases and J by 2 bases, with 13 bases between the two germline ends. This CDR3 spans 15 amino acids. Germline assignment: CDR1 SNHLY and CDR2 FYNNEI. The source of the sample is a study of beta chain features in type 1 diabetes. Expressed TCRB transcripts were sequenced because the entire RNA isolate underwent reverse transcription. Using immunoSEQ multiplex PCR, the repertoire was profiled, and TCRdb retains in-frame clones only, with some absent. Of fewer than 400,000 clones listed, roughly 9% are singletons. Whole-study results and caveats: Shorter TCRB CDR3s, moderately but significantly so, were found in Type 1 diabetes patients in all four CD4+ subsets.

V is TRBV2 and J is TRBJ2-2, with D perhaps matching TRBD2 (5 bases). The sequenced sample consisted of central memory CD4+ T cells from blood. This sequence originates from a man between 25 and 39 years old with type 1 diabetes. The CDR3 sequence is CASRGLEHNTGELFF. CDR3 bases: TGTGCCAGCAGAGGACTGGAGCATAACACCGGGGAGCTGTTTTTT.